One and the same sample provided the 4 T cell receptor beta chains below, sequenced in a study of T cells in Graves' hyperthyroidism and ophthalmopathy. Amplification of TCR beta CDR3 regions used RNA as the template. The HTBI primer set drove a first-round RT-PCR of the TCR CDR3. From the multiplex PCR reads, TCRdb called clonotypes with MiXCR, one entry per CDR3 protein. This sample has approximately 400,000 distinct CDR3 sequences; approximately 15% occur once, and the top ten carry around a third. Sequenced material: blood. These TCRs come from a woman aged 30 to 39 with Graves' hyperthyroidism.

The chain recombines TRBV9 with TRBJ1-5, with 8 bases lining up with TRBD1. The V gene's germline CDR1 is SGDLS and CDR2 YYNGEE. The CDR3 has 13 amino acids. The junction had 4 bases not matched to a gene; V was cut back by 4 bases and J by 7 bases. The CDR3 is CASSTGTGQPQHF. The CDR3 DNA sequence: TGTGCCAGCAGCACCGGGACAGGACAGCCCCAGCATTTT.

This clonotype was found a few times. This rearrangement joins TRBV20-1 to TRBJ1-5, with 7 positions matching TRBD1. Germline V lookup: CDR1 DFQATT, CDR2 SNEGSKA (reference sequence). The CDR3 has 12 amino acids. With 4 bases clipped from V and 6 bases from J, the junction kept 3 bases outside the gene matches. The CDR3: CSANGQAQPQHF. The CDR3 region has the DNA TGCAGTGCTAACGGACAGGCTCAGCCCCAGCATTTT.

This clonotype was counted between two and nine times. V and J are TRBV14 and TRBJ2-7; D unresolved. CDR3 size: 14 residues. The germline V and J ends were trimmed by 4 bases and 2 bases, with 12 bases remaining between them. The V gene's germline CDR1 is SGHDN and CDR2 FVKESK. Here the CDR3 DNA reads TGTGCCAGCAGCCCCGGTGGTGGGACCTACGAGCAGTACTTC. Protein product: CASSPGGGTYEQYF.

This clonotype was seen a handful of times. This chain uses TRBV5-5 with TRBJ1-2; D not resolved. The CDR3 length is 12 residues. The germline V and J ends were trimmed by 3 bases and 2 bases, with 5 bases remaining between them. Germline CDR1 is SGHKS and CDR2 is YYEKEE (reference sequence). In nucleotides, the CDR3 is TGTGCCAGCAGCTACGAAAACTATGGCTACACCTTC. Its protein product is CASSYENYGYTF.